This T cell receptor (beta chain) originates from a study of TIL therapy for anti-PD-1-resistant metastatic lung cancer (dated by TCRdb to about 2021). In terms of the full investigation: Enrolled patients had a median age of around 51 years (range about 35-80) and a median tumor PD-L1 proportion score of 6% to 6.5%. A median non-synonymous tumor mutation burden of approximately 1.4 mutations per megabase was determined across the cohort by whole-exome sequencing. Tumor and peripheral blood T cell receptor beta sequencing was used to track clonotypes across tumor, expanded TIL product and serial blood samples. Most of the cohort had lung adenocarcinoma, including a handful of EGFR-mutant tumors and two ALK-rearranged tumors, and half of the patients were either current or former smokers. Study-level results and caveats: The cohort was highly selected, with more treatment-naive, never-smoker and oncogene-addicted patients than typical, limiting generalizability. The study protocol defined all tumor marker inferences as exploratory. Clonal turnover during TIL culture was high, and many clones enriched in the product were not detected in the baseline tumor, suggesting clonal contraction instead of faithful expansion. Higher clonality and lower diversity were observed in expanded TIL cultures than in baseline intratumoral T cells (median clonality around 6% vs 30%, p < 0.0001).

A note on this clone: Its binding antigen is unknown. Qualities for individual bases were not recorded, and no much larger clone is one base off.

Explained via the paper, the time point label denotes: pre-treatment sample, taken before nivolumab and TIL therapy. The baseline tumor samples, taken from the same resection that was used to grow TIL, were excised metastases, most often pleural nodules or supraclavicular lymph nodes. Before any PD-1/PD-L1 blockade was given, tumors were harvested, nivolumab was then administered, and patients who progressed went on to receive lymphodepletion, an infusion of expanded TIL, and IL-2. Adults with stage 4 NSCLC were enrolled in a dual-center phase I trial from late 2017 to early 2020. The samples were drawn from an open-label, single-arm phase I trial testing tumor-infiltrating lymphocyte therapy combined with nivolumab in advanced non-small cell lung cancer. Portions of each resected tumor were snap-frozen in liquid nitrogen and stored at -80 °C. Tumor regions of interest were selected on H&E sections using laser-capture macrodissection, ground into roughly 15 mg aliquots, and extracted using Qiagen Allprep kits.

CDR1 and CDR2 were assigned from the germline V gene as KGHSH and LQKENI. The CDR3 has 14 amino acids, counting the end cysteine and phenylalanine. Only the CDR3 region is kept as DNA, spanning 42 bases read in frame from base 1. Trimming leaves V shorter by 5 bases and J shorter by 5 bases, with the junction holding 6 bases beyond the gene matches. The immunoSEQ v3 hsTCRB kit was used to amplify TCR beta CDR3 regions from genomic DNA through bias-controlled multiplex PCR. The TCR libraries were sequenced on an Illumina NextSeq 500 to about 2 million read pairs for survey level or roughly 5-6.5 million read pairs for deep level. As for how the authors treated the data: V, D and J genes were assigned, non-productive sequences were removed, and clonality was reported by immunoSEQ Analyzer software. Repertoires were compared using productive Simpson clonality and Morisita overlap index of productive TRB rearrangements between infused TIL and blood. TCRdb carries this immuneACCESS record with in-frame sequences only. Its versions omit some clonotypes, under half of them owing to an unresolved V gene in the studies checked, with the rest unexplained. The V and J calls and clone size come from that table; D and trimming were worked out from the DNA. The sample profile shows thousands of clones; around three fifths of them were found once. The top ten constitute roughly a tenth of the sample.

The TCR comes from a man aged 65 to 85 with non-small cell lung cancer. The rearrangement joined TRBV18 to TRBJ2-7, with 10 junctional bases fitting TRBD1. The sequencing here drew on tumor tissue, taken at baseline. The sequenced DNA: TGTGCCAGCTCAACGGGACAGGGGAGCCACGAGCAGTACTTC. It translates as CASSTGQGSHEQYF.